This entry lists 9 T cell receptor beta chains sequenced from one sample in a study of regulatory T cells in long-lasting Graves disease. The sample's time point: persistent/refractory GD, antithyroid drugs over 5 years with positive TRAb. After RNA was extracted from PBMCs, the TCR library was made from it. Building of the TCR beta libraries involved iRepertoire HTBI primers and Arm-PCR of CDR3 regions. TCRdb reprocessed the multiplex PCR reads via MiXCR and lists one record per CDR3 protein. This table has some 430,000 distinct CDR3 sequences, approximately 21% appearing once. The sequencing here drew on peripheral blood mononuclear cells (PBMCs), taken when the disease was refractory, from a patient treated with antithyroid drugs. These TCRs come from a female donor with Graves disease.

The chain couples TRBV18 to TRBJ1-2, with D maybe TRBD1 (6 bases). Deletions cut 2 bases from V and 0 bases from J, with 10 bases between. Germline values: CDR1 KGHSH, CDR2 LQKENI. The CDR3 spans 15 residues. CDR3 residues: CASSPIQGSNYGYTF. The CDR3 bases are TGTGCCAGCTCACCAATACAGGGATCTAACTATGGCTACACCTTC.

The CDR3 protein is CASSLRAREREGYTF. In DNA, the CDR3 is TGTGCCAGCAGCTTAAGGGCCCGGGAAAGGGAAGGCTACACCTTC. The J gene is TRBJ1-2, the V gene TRBV13, with no clear D. From germline, CDR1 is PRHDT and CDR2 FYEKMQ (reference sequence). The CDR3 has 15 amino acids. V was trimmed by 2 bases and J by 8 bases, leaving 18 bases between them.

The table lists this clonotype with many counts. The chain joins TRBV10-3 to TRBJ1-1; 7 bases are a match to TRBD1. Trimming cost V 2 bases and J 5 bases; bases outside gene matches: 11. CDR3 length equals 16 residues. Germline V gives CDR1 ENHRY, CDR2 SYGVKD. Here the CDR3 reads CAISETRQGVWTEAFF. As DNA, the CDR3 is TGTGCCATCAGTGAGACCAGACAGGGCGTGTGGACTGAAGCTTTCTTT.

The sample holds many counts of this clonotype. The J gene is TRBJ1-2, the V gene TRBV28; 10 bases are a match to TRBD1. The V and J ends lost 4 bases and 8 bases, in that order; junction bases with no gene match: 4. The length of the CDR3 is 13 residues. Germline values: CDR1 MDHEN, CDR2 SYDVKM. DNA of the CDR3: TGTGCCAGCAGTTCCGGACAGGGGGAGGGCTACACCTTC. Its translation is CASSSGQGEGYTF.

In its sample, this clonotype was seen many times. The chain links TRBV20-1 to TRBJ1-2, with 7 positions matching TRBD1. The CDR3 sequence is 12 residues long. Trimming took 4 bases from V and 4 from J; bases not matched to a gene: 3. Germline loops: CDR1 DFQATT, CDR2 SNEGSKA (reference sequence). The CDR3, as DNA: TGCAGTGCTACAGGGGGACTCTATGGCTACACCTTC. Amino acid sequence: CSATGGLYGYTF.

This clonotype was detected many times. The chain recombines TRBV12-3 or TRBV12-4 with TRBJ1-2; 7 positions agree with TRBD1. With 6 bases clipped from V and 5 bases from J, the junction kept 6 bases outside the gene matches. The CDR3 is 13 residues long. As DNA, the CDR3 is TGTGCCAGCAGACCGGACAGGCCATATGGCTACACCTTC. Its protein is CASRPDRPYGYTF.

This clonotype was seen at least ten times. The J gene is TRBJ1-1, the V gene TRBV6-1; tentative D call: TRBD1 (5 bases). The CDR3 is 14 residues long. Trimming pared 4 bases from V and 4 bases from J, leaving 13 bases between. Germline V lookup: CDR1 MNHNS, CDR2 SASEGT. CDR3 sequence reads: CASSAGHGATEAFF. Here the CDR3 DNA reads TGTGCCAGCAGTGCCGGGCACGGGGCCACTGAAGCTTTCTTT.

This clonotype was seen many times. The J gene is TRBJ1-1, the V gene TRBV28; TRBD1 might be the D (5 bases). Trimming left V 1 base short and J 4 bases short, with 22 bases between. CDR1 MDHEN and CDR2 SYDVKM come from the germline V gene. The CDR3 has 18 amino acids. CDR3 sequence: CASSLLRVRDVAPTEAFF. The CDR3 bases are TGTGCCAGCAGTTTATTACGTGTCAGGGACGTCGCCCCCACTGAAGCTTTCTTT.

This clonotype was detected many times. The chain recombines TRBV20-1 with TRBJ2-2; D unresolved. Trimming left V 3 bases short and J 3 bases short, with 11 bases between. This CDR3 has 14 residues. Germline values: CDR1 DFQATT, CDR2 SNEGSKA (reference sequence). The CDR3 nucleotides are TGCAGTGCTAGTCTGGGAACGGACACCGGGGAGCTGTTTTTT. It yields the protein CSASLGTDTGELFF.